This entry concerns a single T cell receptor beta chain. Antigen: not known. These data belong to a study of T cell responses to AZD1222 COVID-19 vaccine. V was cut by 6 bases and J by 0 bases, with 12 bases left in between. The CDR3 loop spans 15 amino acids. Germline lookup yields CDR1 MNHEY and CDR2 SMNVEV (reference sequence). General observations from the study: After two AZD1222 doses, spike-specific TCR breadth and depth rose versus day 0. Repertoires were obtained only post-peak T cell response. Unmutated variant regions are reportedly the target of nearly half of TCRs that are spike-specific.

Method: immunoSEQ multiplex PCR; TCRdb's copy keeps in-frame clones and lacks some. The table lists 120,000 or so clones, approximately 90% of them singletons. The sequencing used peripheral blood, collected 28 days after the second AZD1222 dose. This chain uses TRBV27 with TRBJ2-1; D is undetermined. The receptor was isolated from an adult who received the AZD1222 COVID-19 vaccine. The CDR3: CASRRQPNSYNEQFF. As DNA, the CDR3 is TGTGCCAGCAGGCGTCAGCCTAACTCCTACAATGAGCAGTTCTTC.